Listed below are T cell receptor beta chains from one sample, sequenced in a study of post-analysis software for immune sequencing data. TCRdb re-called the PCR reads with MiXCR, one entry per CDR3 protein. The sample contains about 430,000 distinct CDR3 sequences, about 39% of which appear only once. Sequenced: blood. Receptor source: a girl aged 2-10 years with multiple sclerosis. Each CDR3 is given with its conserved first and last residue. Fields, in order: V gene, clone size, CDR3 protein. Clone size is not always given. Where it is, it says once, few, many or a class for expanded clones.

>TRBV6-1|.
CASSEDLAGEKLFF
>TRBV25-1|once
CASSDWGDRGGDGYTF
>TRBV4-1|.
CASSQDPLGAQTEQYF
>TRBV6-5|.
CASRTGLETQYF
>TRBV28|few
CASSLGLVAGLRADTQYF
>TRBV7-9|.
CASSQPGSVEQFF
>TRBV7-9|.
CASSLAWGKTQYF
>TRBV7-2|.
CASSMLSYNEQFF
>TRBV6-2/TRBV6-3|few
CASSYSTWDTEAFF
>TRBV7-9|once
CASSLGSVIGDTQYF
>TRBV19|.
CASSIVGGSNSPLHF
>TRBV4-1|.
CASSQGPSGAYQETQYF
>TRBV20-1|few
CSAGQGSAYGRNQPQHF
>TRBV12-3/TRBV12-4|few
CASSRLWGSYEQYF
>TRBV11-2|once
CASSPGLAGGHYNEQFF
>TRBV28|.
CASSPGELAGVKDTQYF
>TRBV29-1|once
CSQTGTLGSTEAFF
>TRBV4-2|.
CASSQDRDAAYQPQHF
>TRBV12-3/TRBV12-4|few
CASSTGVVEGYTF
>TRBV20-1|few
CSAVLQGWLRNIQYF
>TRBV10-3|few
CAIRETPDRDNYGYTF
>TRBV6-6|.
CASSPSGRRSTSNTQYF
>TRBV10-3|.
CAISSAGRATETQYF
>TRBV9|.
CASSARTSGLGNTGELFF
>TRBV29-1|.
CSVMLPTGAAQYF
>TRBV29-1|few
CSAPGGRVEQFF
>TRBV7-3|.
CASSLEAGCNNEQFF
>TRBV29-1|few
CSVSNGLAIRETQYF
>TRBV29-1|few
CSVVGAEISTDTQYF
>TRBV29-1|.
CSVEYQENTEAFF
>TRBV6-2/TRBV6-3|.
CASQTRAGETYEQYF
>TRBV19|few
CASSTLWGEETQYF
>TRBV10-3|.
CASDRGQGTYEQYF
>TRBV28|.
CASISSQGWVEQFF
>TRBV27|.
CASRPGQGETQPQHF
>TRBV29-1|.
CSVEGLAGHNEQFF
>TRBV20-1|few
CSADLGKNTEAFF
>TRBV28|.
CATRGQINEQFF
>TRBV4-3|few
CASSHGEQNIQYF
>TRBV12-3/TRBV12-4|.
CASSSRHRNNEQYF
>TRBV19|.
CASSIVSGGASVTQYF
>TRBV6-6|.
CASRNLAPGETQYF
>TRBV15|.
CATSRDPAGLAEKLFF
>TRBV7-9|.
CASSPGLAGVLETQYF
>TRBV13|.
CASSPNLQANYGYTF
>TRBV12-5|.
CASGPSGPYEQYF
>TRBV7-3|.
CASSLIGGTTTDTQYF
>TRBV5-1|.
CASSPPSGGTNEKLFF
>TRBV5-1|.
CASSPLYQDYGYTF
>TRBV5-6|.
CASSFRRKTSYGYTF
>TRBV10-3|once
CAISDRDQEKLFF
>TRBV28|.
CASSPRTGTRVQETQYF